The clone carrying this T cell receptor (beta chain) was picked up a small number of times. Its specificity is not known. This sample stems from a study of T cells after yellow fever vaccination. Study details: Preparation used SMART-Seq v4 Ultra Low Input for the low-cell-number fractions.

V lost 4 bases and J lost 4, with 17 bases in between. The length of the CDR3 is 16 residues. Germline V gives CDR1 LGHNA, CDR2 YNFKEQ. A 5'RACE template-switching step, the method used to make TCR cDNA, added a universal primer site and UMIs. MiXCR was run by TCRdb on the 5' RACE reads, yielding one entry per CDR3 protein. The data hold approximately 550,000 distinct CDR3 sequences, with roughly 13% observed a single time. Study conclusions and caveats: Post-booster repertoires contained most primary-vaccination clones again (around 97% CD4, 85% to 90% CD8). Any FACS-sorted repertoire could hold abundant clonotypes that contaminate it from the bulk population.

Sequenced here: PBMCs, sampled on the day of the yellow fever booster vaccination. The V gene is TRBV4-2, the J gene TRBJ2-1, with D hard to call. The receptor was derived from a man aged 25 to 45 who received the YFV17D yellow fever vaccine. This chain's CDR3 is CASSLTHNSDYNEQFF. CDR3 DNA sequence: TGTGCCAGCAGCCTAACACACAACTCGGATTACAATGAGCAGTTCTTC.